Listed below are T cell receptor beta chains from one sample, sequenced in a study of cytomegalovirus exposure and HLA in healthy donors. Assay used: immunoSEQ multiplex PCR; TCRdb lists only in-frame clones, some missing. The repertoire consists of 180,000 or so clones, with around 80% occurring once and the leading ten covering around an eighth. Source material: PBMCs. These receptors were taken from a woman under 40 in good health and CMV-seropositive. Each CDR3 is given with its conserved first and last residue. The D gene is left open where the match is weak. Only part of the rows carry a size: once, few, many, or a class if the clone is expanded.

.	once	TRBJ2-7	TRBV5-6	TGTGCCAGCAGCTTGGTAACCCTAGGTTACTACGAGCAGTACTTC	CASSLVTLGYYEQYF
TRBD1	.	TRBJ1-2	TRBV4-1	TGCGCCAGCAGCCCAACAGGGGCCAACTATGGCTACACCTTC	CASSPTGANYGYTF
TRBD1	.	TRBJ1-3	TRBV18	TGTGCCAGCTCACGCACCGGGACAGCCAGGCTTAGCTCTGGAAACACCATATATTTT	CASSRTGTARLSSGNTIYF
TRBD1	.	TRBJ2-7	TRBV6-5	TGTGCCAGCAGTGGACAGGGGACCTACGAGCAGTACTTC	CASSGQGTYEQYF
TRBD2	.	TRBJ2-5	TRBV5-1	TGCGCCAGCAGCTCAATGCCGGGACTAGAAGAGACCCAGTACTTC	CASSSMPGLEETQYF
.	.	TRBJ1-1	TRBV11-3	TGTGCCAGCAGCTTAGACAGGAACACTGAAGCTTTCTTT	CASSLDRNTEAFF
.	.	TRBJ1-2	TRBV18	TGTGCCAGCTCACGCGACCGGGATCCCTATGGCTACACCTTC	CASSRDRDPYGYTF
TRBD2	.	TRBJ2-1	TRBV2	TGTGCCAGCAGTGATAGCGGGAGGGCCACGGTGCATGAGCAGTTCTTC	CASSDSGRATVHEQFF
.	.	TRBJ2-1	TRBV19	TGTGCCAGTAGTATAGTCGGGGTAATGAACAATGAGCAGTTCTTC	CASSIVGVMNNEQFF
.	.	TRBJ2-5	TRBV6-5	TGTGCCAGCAGTTACTCCGCTCCGCTCTCGGCCCAGTACTTC	CASSYSAPLSAQYF
TRBD1	.	TRBJ1-5	TRBV4-1	TGCGCCAGCAGCCAAGTGGGGGACAGAGGTTATCAGCCCCAGCATTTT	CASSQVGDRGYQPQHF
.	.	TRBJ1-5	TRBV6-1	TGTGCCAGCAGTGAGAGCCAGGATTATAGCAATCAGCCCCAGCATTTT	CASSESQDYSNQPQHF
TRBD1	.	TRBJ2-7	TRBV27	TGTGCCAGCGGCACACCGGGACAGGCGATCGAGCAGTACTTC	CASGTPGQAIEQYF
TRBD1	.	TRBJ2-1	TRBV15	TGTGCCACCAGCAGAGTACCAGGGGGCGAATACAATGAGCAGTTCTTC	CATSRVPGGEYNEQFF
TRBD1	once	TRBJ1-2	TRBV29-1	TGCAGCGTTGAAGTGTGGCAGGGGGATTATGGCTACACCTTC	CSVEVWQGDYGYTF
.	.	TRBJ2-1	TRBV4-1	TGCGCCAGCAGCCGCCTGGGGGCAGATATGAATGAGCAGTTCTTC	CASSRLGADMNEQFF
TRBD1	.	TRBJ1-1	TRBV18	TGTGCCAGCTCAGGACAGGGACCGAACACTGAAGCTTTCTTT	CASSGQGPNTEAFF
.	.	TRBJ2-3	TRBV27	TGTGCCAGCAGTCCAGCCTGGACTAGCACAGATACGCAGTATTTT	CASSPAWTSTDTQYF
.	.	TRBJ2-7	TRBV5-8	TGTGCCAGCAGCATCCGGCAAACTAGCTCCTACGAGCAGTACTTC	CASSIRQTSSYEQYF
.	.	TRBJ2-1	TRBV11-2	TGTGCCAGCACGACGGCGGGTTGGTCCTCCTACAATGAGCAGTTCTTC	CASTTAGWSSYNEQFF
TRBD2	.	TRBJ2-1	TRBV5-1	TGCGCCAGCAGTTCTCTAGCGGGAGGAACGAGCTCCTACAATGAGCAGTTCTTC	CASSSLAGGTSSYNEQFF
.	.	TRBJ1-1	TRBV5-6	TGTGCCAGCAGATGGGGTGCAGGAGGTTTGAACACTGAAGCTTTCTTT	CASRWGAGGLNTEAFF
TRBD2	.	TRBJ2-1	TRBV30	TGTGCCTGGAGTGTACTGCGGGGAGTAGCGGGAGGGGTGAACTACGAATATTACAATGAGCAGTTCTTC	CAWSVLRGVAGGVNYEYYNEQFF
TRBD2	.	TRBJ2-7	TRBV9	TGTGCCAGCAGCGTGGGAGCGGGATCCTACGAGCAGTACTTC	CASSVGAGSYEQYF
.	.	TRBJ1-1	TRBV6-6	TGTGCCAGCAGTCAACAGGGCCGTTCCACTGAAGCTTTCTTT	CASSQQGRSTEAFF
TRBD1	once	TRBJ1-5	TRBV30	TGTGCCTGGAGTGTACCTGGACAGGGTCGGCAGCCCCAGCATTTT	CAWSVPGQGRQPQHF
.	.	TRBJ2-5	TRBV25-1	TGTGCCAGCAGTGAATGGGGAACGGGAGCCTCGGAGACCCAGTACTTC	CASSEWGTGASETQYF
.	.	TRBJ1-2	TRBV25-1	TGTGCCAGCAGGGAAGGGGGGTCGTATGGCTACACCTTC	CASREGGSYGYTF
.	.	TRBJ2-5	TRBV29-1	TGCAGCGGAAGGGGTAGTGAGGAGACCCAGTACTTC	CSGRGSEETQYF
.	.	TRBJ2-7	TRBV28	TGTGCCAGCAGTTTTTCTCCTACCTACGAGCAGTACTTC	CASSFSPTYEQYF
.	.	TRBJ2-7	TRBV5-1	TGCGCCAGCTCCCTTTTTCGGGCGAGGGGGTTTAACGAGCAGTACTTC	CASSLFRARGFNEQYF
TRBD1	.	TRBJ2-7	TRBV7-7	TGTGCTAGCAGCAGGGACAGATTCTCCTACGAGCAGTACTTC	CASSRDRFSYEQYF
TRBD1	.	TRBJ1-3	TRBV30	TGTGCCTGGGGGACAGGGTCTTCTGGAAACACCATATATTTT	CAWGTGSSGNTIYF
TRBD1	.	TRBJ2-3	TRBV15	TGTGCCACCAGCAGAGATAGTCAGGGGGCATCAGATACGCAGTATTTT	CATSRDSQGASDTQYF
TRBD2	.	TRBJ2-7	TRBV5-8	TGTGCCAGCAGCTATTCTAGCGGGGTTTACGCCGAGCAGTACTTC	CASSYSSGVYAEQYF
.	once	TRBJ2-1	TRBV7-6	TGTGCCAGCAGCTTAGACAGGAACAATGAGCAGTTCTTC	CASSLDRNNEQFF
.	.	TRBJ2-7	TRBV6-5	TGTGCCAGCAGTGAACTCTACGAGCAGTACTTC	CASSELYEQYF
TRBD2	.	TRBJ2-5	TRBV6-5	TGTGCCAGCAGTCCGACTAGCGGAAACCAAGAGACCCAGTACTTC	CASSPTSGNQETQYF
.	.	TRBJ2-6	TRBV7-8	TGTGCCAGCAGCTTAGTACGGAGCTCTGGGGCCAACGTCCTGACTTTC	CASSLVRSSGANVLTF
TRBD2	once	TRBJ2-5	TRBV9	TGTGCCAGCAGCCCTAGCGGAGTTGGGACCCAGTACTTC	CASSPSGVGTQYF
.	.	TRBJ1-5	TRBV5-8	TGTGCCAGCAGGTACACCACCAATCAGCCCCAGCATTTT	CASRYTTNQPQHF
.	.	TRBJ2-7	TRBV5-1	TGCGCCAGCAGCTTGGTAGGGGCACCCTACGAGCAGTACTTC	CASSLVGAPYEQYF
TRBD2	.	TRBJ2-1	TRBV2	TGTGCCAGCAGTGTGGAGGGGAGGGCCTCCTACAATGAGCAGTTCTTC	CASSVEGRASYNEQFF
TRBD2	few	TRBJ2-1	TRBV14	TGTGCCAGCAGCCAAGAATGGCACCCCGGGAGGCGGGAACACAATGAGCAGTTCTTC	CASSQEWHPGRREHNEQFF
.	.	TRBJ2-7	TRBV7-6	TGTGCCAGCAGCCGGGGGATGGCGGACCCTATACGCAGCGGTGGCGAGCAGTACTTC	CASSRGMADPIRSGGEQYF
.	.	TRBJ2-5	TRBV29-1	TGCAGCGTCCGGGTCAACGGGGAGACCCAGTACTTC	CSVRVNGETQYF
.	.	TRBJ1-2	TRBV7-2	TGTGCCAGCAGGATACGGACAGATTGGGATGGCTACACCTTC	CASRIRTDWDGYTF
.	.	TRBJ2-1	TRBV2	TGTGCCAGCAGTGAAAGGGCGGGGACAGTACTCCCCAATGAGCAGTTCTTC	CASSERAGTVLPNEQFF
TRBD1	.	TRBJ2-7	TRBV18	TGTGCCAGCTCACCCAATCGACTGAGGACAGGGTCCTACGAGCAGTACTTC	CASSPNRLRTGSYEQYF
.	.	TRBJ1-1	TRBV29-1	TGCAGCGTTGAAGGACAGCGTGAAGCTTTCTTT	CSVEGQREAFF